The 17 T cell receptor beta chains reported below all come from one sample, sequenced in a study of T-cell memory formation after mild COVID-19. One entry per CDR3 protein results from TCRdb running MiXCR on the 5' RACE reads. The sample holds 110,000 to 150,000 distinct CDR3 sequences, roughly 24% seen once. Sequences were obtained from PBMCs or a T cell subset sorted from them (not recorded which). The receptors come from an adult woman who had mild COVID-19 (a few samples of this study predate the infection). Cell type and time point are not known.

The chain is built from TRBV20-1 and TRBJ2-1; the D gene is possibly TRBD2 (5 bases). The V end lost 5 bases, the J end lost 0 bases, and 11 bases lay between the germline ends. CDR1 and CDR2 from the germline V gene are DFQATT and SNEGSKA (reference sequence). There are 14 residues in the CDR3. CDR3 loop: CSAPGVGSYNEQFF. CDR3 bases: TGCAGTGCTCCCGGGGTCGGCTCCTACAATGAGCAGTTCTTC.

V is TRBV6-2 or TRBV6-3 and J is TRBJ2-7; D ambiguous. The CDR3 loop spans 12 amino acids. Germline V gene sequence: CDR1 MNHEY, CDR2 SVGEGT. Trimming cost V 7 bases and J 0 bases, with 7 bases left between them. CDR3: CASISSSYEQYF. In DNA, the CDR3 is TGTGCCAGCATAAGCAGCTCCTACGAGCAGTACTTC.

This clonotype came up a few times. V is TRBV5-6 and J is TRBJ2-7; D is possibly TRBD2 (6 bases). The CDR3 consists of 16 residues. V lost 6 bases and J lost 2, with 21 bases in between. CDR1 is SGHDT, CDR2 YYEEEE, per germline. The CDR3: CASNPGGGATPYEQYF. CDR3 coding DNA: TGTGCCAGCAACCCAGGTGGAGGGGCCACCCCCTACGAGCAGTACTTC.

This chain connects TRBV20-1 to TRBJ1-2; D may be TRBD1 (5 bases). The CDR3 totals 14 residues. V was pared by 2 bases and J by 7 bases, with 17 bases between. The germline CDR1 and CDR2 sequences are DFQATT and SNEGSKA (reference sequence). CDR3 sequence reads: CSARPDRGVGGYTF. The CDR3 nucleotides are TGCAGTGCTAGACCCGACAGAGGGGTGGGTGGCTACACCTTC.

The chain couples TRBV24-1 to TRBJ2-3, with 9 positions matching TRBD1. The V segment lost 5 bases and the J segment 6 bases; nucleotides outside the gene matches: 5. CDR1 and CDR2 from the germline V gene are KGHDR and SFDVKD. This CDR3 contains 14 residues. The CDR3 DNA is TGTGCCACCAGTGTACAGGGGGCGCGGGATACGCAGTATTTT. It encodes CATSVQGARDTQYF.

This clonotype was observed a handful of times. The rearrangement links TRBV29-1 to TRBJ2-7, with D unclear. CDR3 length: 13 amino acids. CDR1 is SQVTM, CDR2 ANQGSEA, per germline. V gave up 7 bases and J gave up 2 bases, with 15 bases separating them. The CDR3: CSALGPETYEQYF. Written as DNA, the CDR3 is TGCAGCGCCCTCGGACCGGAGACCTACGAGCAGTACTTC.

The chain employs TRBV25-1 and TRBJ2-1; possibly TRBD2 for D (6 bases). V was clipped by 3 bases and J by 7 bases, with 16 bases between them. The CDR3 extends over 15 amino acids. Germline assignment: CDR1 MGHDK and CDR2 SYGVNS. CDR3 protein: CASSDIGDSINEQFF. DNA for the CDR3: TGTGCCAGCAGTGATATAGGGGACTCGATTAATGAGCAGTTCTTC.

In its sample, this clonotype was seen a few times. CDR3 nucleotide sequence: TGTGCCAGCAGCTTTGGTCGGTACACAGATACGCAGTATTTT. Translated, it gives CASSFGRYTDTQYF. This rearrangement joins TRBV7-9 to TRBJ2-3; no clear D gene. The germline gives CDR1 SEHNR, CDR2 FQNEAQ (reference sequence). CDR3 size: 14 residues. V lost 3 bases, J lost 2 bases, and 9 bases lay in between.

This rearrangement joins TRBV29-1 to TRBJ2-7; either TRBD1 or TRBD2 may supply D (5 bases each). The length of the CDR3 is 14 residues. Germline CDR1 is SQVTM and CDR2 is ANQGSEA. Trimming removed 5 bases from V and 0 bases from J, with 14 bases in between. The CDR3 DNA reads TGCAGCGTTATCGGGACGGGAAGCTCCTACGAGCAGTACTTC. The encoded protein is CSVIGTGSSYEQYF.

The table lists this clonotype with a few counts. DNA of the CDR3: TGTGCCAGCAGCGTAGGTGGGAGTAACACCGGGGAGCTGTTTTTT. Translating gives CASSVGGSNTGELFF. The rearrangement uses TRBV9 and TRBJ2-2; TRBD2 might be the D (5 bases). The CDR3 loop spans 15 amino acids. CDR1 and CDR2 from the germline V gene are SGDLS and YYNGEE. Trimming pared 0 bases from V and 2 bases from J, leaving 8 bases between.

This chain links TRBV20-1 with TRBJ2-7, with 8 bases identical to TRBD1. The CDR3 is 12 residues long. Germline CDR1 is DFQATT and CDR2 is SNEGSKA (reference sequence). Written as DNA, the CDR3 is TGCAGCGCCTTGGACAGGGATTACGAGCAGTACTTC. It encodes CSALDRDYEQYF.

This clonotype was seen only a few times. CDR3 bases: TGTGCCAGCAGCATCGGGACAGGGGCCACCCGAGGGGATGGCTACACCTTC. Protein sequence: CASSIGTGATRGDGYTF. The rearrangement joins TRBV12-3 or TRBV12-4 to TRBJ1-2; 10 positions match TRBD1. The J segment lost 6 bases and the V segment lost 6 bases, leaving 16 bases of the junction unmatched. This CDR3 contains 17 residues.

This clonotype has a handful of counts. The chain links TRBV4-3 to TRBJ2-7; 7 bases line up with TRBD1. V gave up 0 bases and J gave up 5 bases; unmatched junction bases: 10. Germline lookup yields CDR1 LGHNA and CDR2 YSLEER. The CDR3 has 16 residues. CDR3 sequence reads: CASSQEIPGGNDEQYF. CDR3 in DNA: TGCGCCAGCAGCCAAGAAATCCCAGGGGGTAACGACGAGCAGTACTTC.

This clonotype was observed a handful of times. This CDR3 reads CASSERLSQGPHEQFF. CDR3 bases: TGTGCCAGCAGTGAACGTCTCTCTCAGGGACCTCACGAGCAGTTCTTC. The V call is TRBV2, the J call TRBJ2-1, with D perhaps being TRBD1 or TRBD2 (5 bases each). The V gene lost 2 bases and the J gene lost 10 bases, with 21 bases spanning the gap. Germline values: CDR1 SNHLY, CDR2 FYNNEI. CDR3 length: 16 amino acids.

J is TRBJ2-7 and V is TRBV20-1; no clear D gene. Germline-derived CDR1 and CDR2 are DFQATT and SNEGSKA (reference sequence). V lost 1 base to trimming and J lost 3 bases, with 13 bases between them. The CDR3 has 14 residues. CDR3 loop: CSARVSDSIYEQYF. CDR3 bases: TGCAGTGCTAGAGTCAGCGATTCTATCTACGAGCAGTACTTC.

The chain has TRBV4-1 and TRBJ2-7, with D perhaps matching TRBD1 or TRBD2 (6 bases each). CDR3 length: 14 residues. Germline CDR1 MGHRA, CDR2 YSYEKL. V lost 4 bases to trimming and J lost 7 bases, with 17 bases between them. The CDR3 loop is CASSLAAGAGEQYF. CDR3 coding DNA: TGCGCCAGCAGCCTTGCCGCAGGGGCGGGAGAGCAGTACTTC.

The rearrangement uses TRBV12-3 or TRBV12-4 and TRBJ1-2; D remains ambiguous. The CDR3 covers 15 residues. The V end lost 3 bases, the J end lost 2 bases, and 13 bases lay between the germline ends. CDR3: CASSFRRHSNYGYTF. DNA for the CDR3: TGTGCCAGCAGTTTCCGGAGGCATTCGAACTATGGCTACACCTTC.